The rows below give T cell receptor beta chains drawn from one sample of a study of T cells in Graves' hyperthyroidism and ophthalmopathy. TCRdb re-analysed the multiplex PCR reads in MiXCR, keeping a single row per CDR3 protein. The repertoire holds approximately 430,000 distinct CDR3 sequences, with approximately 14% as singletons. Sequenced input: blood. All receptors derive from a woman between 18 and 30 years old with Graves' hyperthyroidism. The CDR3 runs from the conserved cysteine through the conserved F or W. D genes are given only for firm matches. For some rows the clone size is stated as once, few or many, or as a class when expanded; others skip it.

V gene: TRBV7-9; clone size: many; D gene: -; J gene: TRBJ2-7; CDR3 DNA: TGTGCCAGCAGCTTAGCGGGGGGGCCGGAAGAGCAGTACTTC; CDR3 protein: CASSLAGGPEEQYF
V gene: TRBV3-1; clone size: few; D gene: TRBD2; J gene: TRBJ2-3; CDR3 DNA: TGTGCCAGCAGCCAAGATCGGGGGGGGGGGACGACTAGCACAGATACGCAGTATTTT; CDR3 protein: CASSQDRGGGTTSTDTQYF
V gene: TRBV2; clone size: -; D gene: TRBD1; J gene: TRBJ2-1; CDR3 DNA: TGTGCCAGCAGAACACAGGGGGGCGCAACTTACAATGAGCAGTTCTTC; CDR3 protein: CASRTQGGATYNEQFF
V gene: TRBV7-2; clone size: many; D gene: -; J gene: TRBJ1-5; CDR3 DNA: TGTGCCAGCAGCTTGGGGAGTAGGGGCAATCAGCCCCAGCATTTT; CDR3 protein: CASSLGSRGNQPQHF
V gene: TRBV20-1; clone size: many; D gene: TRBD1; J gene: TRBJ2-3; CDR3 DNA: TGCAGTGCCCGGACAGGCCATGAGGCAGATACGCAGTATTTT; CDR3 protein: CSARTGHEADTQYF
V gene: TRBV29-1; clone size: -; D gene: -; J gene: TRBJ2-7; CDR3 DNA: TGCAGCGTTGAACTTCCCACAGTTGACTACGAGCAGTACTTC; CDR3 protein: CSVELPTVDYEQYF
V gene: TRBV7-3; clone size: many; D gene: TRBD1; J gene: TRBJ1-1; CDR3 DNA: TGTGCCAGCAGCGCGACAGGGTTCACTGAAGCTTTCTTT; CDR3 protein: CASSATGFTEAFF
V gene: TRBV15; clone size: few; D gene: -; J gene: TRBJ1-4; CDR3 DNA: TGTGCCACCAGCAGAGGGGAGGCCCCTAGGGTCCTTAATGAAAAACTGTTTTTT; CDR3 protein: CATSRGEAPRVLNEKLFF
V gene: TRBV13; clone size: many; D gene: TRBD2; J gene: TRBJ2-7; CDR3 DNA: TGTGCCAGCAGCTTGCCGCGGGGGGGAAGGTACGAGCAGTACTTC; CDR3 protein: CASSLPRGGRYEQYF
V gene: TRBV7-8; clone size: -; D gene: -; J gene: TRBJ1-4; CDR3 DNA: TGTGCCAGCAGCTCTAGAGAGTATGGAAGTCCGGCTGCTACTAATGAAAAACTGTTTTTT; CDR3 protein: CASSSREYGSPAATNEKLFF
V gene: TRBV7-3; clone size: few; D gene: -; J gene: TRBJ2-1; CDR3 DNA: TGTGCCAGCAGCCCCGGAGTTTTAGATGAGCAGTTCTTC; CDR3 protein: CASSPGVLDEQFF
V gene: TRBV18; clone size: many; D gene: -; J gene: TRBJ2-7; CDR3 DNA: TGTGCCAGCTCACCACAGACTGACCGTGGGGAGCAGTACTTC; CDR3 protein: CASSPQTDRGEQYF
V gene: TRBV11-2; clone size: -; D gene: TRBD2; J gene: TRBJ2-7; CDR3 DNA: TGTGCCAGCAGCTTATGGTCACTAGCGGGACTTCTCTACGAGCAGTACTTC; CDR3 protein: CASSLWSLAGLLYEQYF
V gene: TRBV10-3; clone size: many; D gene: -; J gene: TRBJ2-5; CDR3 DNA: TGTGCCATCAGCCCCGCTGGGGGGAAAGAGACCCAGTACTTC; CDR3 protein: CAISPAGGKETQYF
V gene: TRBV2; clone size: few; D gene: -; J gene: TRBJ1-2; CDR3 DNA: TGTGCCAGCACTCCGGACAGCTATGGCTACACCTTC; CDR3 protein: CASTPDSYGYTF
V gene: TRBV9; clone size: -; D gene: -; J gene: TRBJ1-1; CDR3 DNA: TGTGCCAGCAGTAGGACAGTAAGCACTGAAGCTTTCTTT; CDR3 protein: CASSRTVSTEAFF
V gene: TRBV5-1; clone size: once; D gene: TRBD1; J gene: TRBJ1-1; CDR3 DNA: TGCGCCAGCAGCGGACGGACAGGGGGCTTTAACACTGAAGCTTTCTTT; CDR3 protein: CASSGRTGGFNTEAFF
V gene: TRBV10-3; clone size: few; D gene: -; J gene: TRBJ2-6; CDR3 DNA: TGTGCCATCAGGGTGGCCAACGTCCTGACTTTC; CDR3 protein: CAIRVANVLTF
V gene: TRBV29-1; clone size: -; D gene: -; J gene: TRBJ2-7; CDR3 DNA: TGCAGCGTTGAACTTCCAGGCACCACTTCCTACGAGCAGTACTTC; CDR3 protein: CSVELPGTTSYEQYF
V gene: TRBV28; clone size: many; D gene: -; J gene: TRBJ1-1; CDR3 DNA: TGTGCCAGCAGTTTTGGGGGGAAGAGTCACACTGAAGCTTTCTTT; CDR3 protein: CASSFGGKSHTEAFF